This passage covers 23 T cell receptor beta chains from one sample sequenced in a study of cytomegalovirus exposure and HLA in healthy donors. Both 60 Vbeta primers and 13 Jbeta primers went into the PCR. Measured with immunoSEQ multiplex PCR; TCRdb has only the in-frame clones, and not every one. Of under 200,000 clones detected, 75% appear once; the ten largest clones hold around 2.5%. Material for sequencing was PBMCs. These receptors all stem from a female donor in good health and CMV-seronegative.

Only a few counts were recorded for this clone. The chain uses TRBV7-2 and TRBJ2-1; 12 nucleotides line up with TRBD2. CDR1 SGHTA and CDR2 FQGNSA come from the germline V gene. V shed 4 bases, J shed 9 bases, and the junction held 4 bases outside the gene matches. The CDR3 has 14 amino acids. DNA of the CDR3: TGTGCCAGCAGCTCTAGCGGGAGGGGGGGTGAGCAGTTCTTC. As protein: CASSSSGRGGEQFF.

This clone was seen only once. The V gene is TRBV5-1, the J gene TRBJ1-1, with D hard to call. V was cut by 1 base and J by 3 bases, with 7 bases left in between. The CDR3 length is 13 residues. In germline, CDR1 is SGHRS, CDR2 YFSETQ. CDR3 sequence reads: CASSLSGYTEAFF. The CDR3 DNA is TGCGCCAGCAGCTTGAGCGGATACACTGAAGCTTTCTTT.

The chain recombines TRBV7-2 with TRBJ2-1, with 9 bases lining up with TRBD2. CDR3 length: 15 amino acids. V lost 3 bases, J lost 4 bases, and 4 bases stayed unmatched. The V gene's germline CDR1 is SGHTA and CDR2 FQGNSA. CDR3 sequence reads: CASSFTTSGYNEQFF. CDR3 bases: TGTGCCAGCAGCTTCACAACTAGCGGGTACAATGAGCAGTTCTTC.

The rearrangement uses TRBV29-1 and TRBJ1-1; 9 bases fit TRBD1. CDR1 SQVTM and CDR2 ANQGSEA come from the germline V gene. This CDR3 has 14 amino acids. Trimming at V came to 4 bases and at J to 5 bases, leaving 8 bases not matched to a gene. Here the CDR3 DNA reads TGCAGCGTTGCCCGGGGGGACAGGGATACTGAAGCTTTCTTT. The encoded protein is CSVARGDRDTEAFF.

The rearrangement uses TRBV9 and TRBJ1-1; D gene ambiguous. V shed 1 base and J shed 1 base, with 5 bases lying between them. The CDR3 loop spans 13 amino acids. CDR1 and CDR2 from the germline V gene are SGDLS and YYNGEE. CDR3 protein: CASSVSGNTEAFF. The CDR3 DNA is TGTGCCAGCAGCGTATCGGGGAACACTGAAGCTTTCTTT.

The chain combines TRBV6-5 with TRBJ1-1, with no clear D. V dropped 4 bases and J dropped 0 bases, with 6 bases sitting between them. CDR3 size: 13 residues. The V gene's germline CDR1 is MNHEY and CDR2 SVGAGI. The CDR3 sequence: CASSSEVNTEAFF. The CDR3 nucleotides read TGTGCCAGCAGTTCTGAGGTGAACACTGAAGCTTTCTTT.

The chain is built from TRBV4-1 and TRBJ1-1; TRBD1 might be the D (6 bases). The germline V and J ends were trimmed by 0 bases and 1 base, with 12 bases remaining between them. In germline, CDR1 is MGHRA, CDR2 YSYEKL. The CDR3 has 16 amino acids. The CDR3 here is CASSQEGGAWNTEAFF. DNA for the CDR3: TGCGCCAGCAGCCAAGAGGGGGGGGCGTGGAACACTGAAGCTTTCTTT.

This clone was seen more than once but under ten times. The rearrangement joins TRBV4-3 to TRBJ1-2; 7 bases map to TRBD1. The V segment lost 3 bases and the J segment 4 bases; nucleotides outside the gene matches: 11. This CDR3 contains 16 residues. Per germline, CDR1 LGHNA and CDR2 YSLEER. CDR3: CASSQPGTEGAYGYTF. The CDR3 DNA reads TGCGCCAGCAGCCAGCCCGGGACAGAGGGGGCCTATGGCTACACCTTC.

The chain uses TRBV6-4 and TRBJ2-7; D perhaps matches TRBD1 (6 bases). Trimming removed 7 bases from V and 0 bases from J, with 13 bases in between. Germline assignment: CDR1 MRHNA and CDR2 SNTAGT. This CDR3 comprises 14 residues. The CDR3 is CASKPDRTSYEQYF. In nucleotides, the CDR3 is TGTGCCAGCAAACCTGACAGGACCTCCTACGAGCAGTACTTC.

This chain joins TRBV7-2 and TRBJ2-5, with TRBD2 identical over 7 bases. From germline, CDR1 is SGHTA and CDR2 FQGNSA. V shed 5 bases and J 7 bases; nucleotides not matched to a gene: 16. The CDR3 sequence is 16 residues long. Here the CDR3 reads CASSQNGGGSIGTQYF. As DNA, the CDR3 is TGTGCCAGCAGCCAGAACGGTGGCGGGAGCATTGGGACCCAGTACTTC.

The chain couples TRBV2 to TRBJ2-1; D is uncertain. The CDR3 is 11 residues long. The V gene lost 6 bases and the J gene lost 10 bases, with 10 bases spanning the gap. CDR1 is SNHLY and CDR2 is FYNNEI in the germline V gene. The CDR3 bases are TGTGCCAGCAGCGGTGAACGCGAGCAGTTCTTC. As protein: CASSGEREQFF.

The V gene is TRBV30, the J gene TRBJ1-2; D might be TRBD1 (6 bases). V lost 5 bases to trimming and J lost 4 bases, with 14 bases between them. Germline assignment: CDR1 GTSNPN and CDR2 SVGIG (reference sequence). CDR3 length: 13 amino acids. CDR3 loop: CAWLGGTPYGYTF. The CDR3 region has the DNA TGTGCCTGGTTGGGGGGGACACCCTATGGCTACACCTTC.

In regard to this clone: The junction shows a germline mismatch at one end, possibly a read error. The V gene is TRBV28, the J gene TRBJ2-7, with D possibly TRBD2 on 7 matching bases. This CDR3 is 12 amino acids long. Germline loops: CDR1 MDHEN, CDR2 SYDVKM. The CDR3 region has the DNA TGTGCCAGCAGAACGGGGGCGGGGGAGCGGTACTTC. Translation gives CASRTGAGERYF.

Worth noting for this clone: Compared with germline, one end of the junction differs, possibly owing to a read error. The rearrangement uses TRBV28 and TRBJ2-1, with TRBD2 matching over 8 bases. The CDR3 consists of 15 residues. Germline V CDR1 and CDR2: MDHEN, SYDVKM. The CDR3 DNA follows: TGTGCCAGCAGTTTATCTGCCGGGAGGGCCGTGGGCACGGTCTTC. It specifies CASSLSAGRAVGTVF.

This chain's CDR3 is CASSLLAVSSYNEQFF. The CDR3 coding sequence is TGTGCCAGCAGCTTACTGGCGGTGAGCTCCTACAATGAGCAGTTCTTC. V gene TRBV7-9 combines with J gene TRBJ2-1, with D uncertain. V was shortened by 2 bases and J by 0 bases, with 11 bases between the two germline ends. Germline lookup yields CDR1 SEHNR and CDR2 FQNEAQ (reference sequence). CDR3 length equals 16 residues.

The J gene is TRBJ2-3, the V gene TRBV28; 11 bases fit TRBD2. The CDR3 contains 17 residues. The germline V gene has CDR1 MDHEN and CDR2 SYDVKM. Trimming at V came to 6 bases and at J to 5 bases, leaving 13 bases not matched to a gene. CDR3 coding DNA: TGTGCCAGCAGCTTGGGTAGCGGGAGGGCCCTCGGAGATACGCAGTATTTT. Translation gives CASSLGSGRALGDTQYF.

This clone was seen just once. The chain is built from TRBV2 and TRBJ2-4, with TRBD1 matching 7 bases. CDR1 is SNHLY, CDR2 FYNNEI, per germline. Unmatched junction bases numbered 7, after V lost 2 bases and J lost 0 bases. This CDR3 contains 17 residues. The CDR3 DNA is TGTGCCAGCAGTGAATTTATGGGACAGATAGCCAAAAACATTCAGTACTTC. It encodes CASSEFMGQIAKNIQYF.

Here the CDR3 DNA reads TGTGCCTGGAGGCGCTACCAGGGGGCCGTCTCCTACGAGCAGTACTTC. Its protein is CAWRRYQGAVSYEQYF. This chain joins TRBV30 and TRBJ2-7; 8 bases match TRBD1. The CDR3 contains 16 residues. CDR1 is GTSNPN, CDR2 SVGIG, per germline (reference sequence). J gave up 0 bases and V 3 bases, and 10 bases lay outside the gene matches.

CDR3 in DNA: TGTGCCAGCAGCATGACAGGGAACACTGAAGCTTTCTTT. This codes for CASSMTGNTEAFF. The J gene is TRBJ1-1, the V gene TRBV9; D possibly corresponds to TRBD1 (6 bases). CDR1 and CDR2 (germline): SGDLS, YYNGEE. The CDR3 is 13 amino acids. V dropped 4 bases and J dropped 1 base, with 8 bases sitting between them.

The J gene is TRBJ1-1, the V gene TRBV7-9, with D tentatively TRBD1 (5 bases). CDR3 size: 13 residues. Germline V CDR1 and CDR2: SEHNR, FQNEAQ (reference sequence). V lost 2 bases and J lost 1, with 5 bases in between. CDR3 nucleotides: TGTGCCAGCAGCTTAAGGGGGAACACTGAAGCTTTCTTT. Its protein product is CASSLRGNTEAFF. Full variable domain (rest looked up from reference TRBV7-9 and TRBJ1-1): DTGVSQNPRHKITKRGQNVTFRCDPISEHNRLYWYRQTLGQGPEFLTYFQNEAQLEKSRLLSDRFSAERPKGSFSTLEIQRTEQGDSAMYLCASSLRGNTEAFFGQGTRLTVV.

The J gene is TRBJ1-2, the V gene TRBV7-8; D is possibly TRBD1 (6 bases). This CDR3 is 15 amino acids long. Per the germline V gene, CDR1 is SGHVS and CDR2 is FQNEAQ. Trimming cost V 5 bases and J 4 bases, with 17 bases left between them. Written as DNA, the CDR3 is TGTGCCAGCAGCCAGGGGCAGGAGCAAATCTATGGCTACACCTTC. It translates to CASSQGQEQIYGYTF.

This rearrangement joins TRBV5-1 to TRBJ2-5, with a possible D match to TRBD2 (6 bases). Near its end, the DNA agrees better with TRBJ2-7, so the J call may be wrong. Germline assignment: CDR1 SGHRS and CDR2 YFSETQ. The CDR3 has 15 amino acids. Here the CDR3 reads CASNHWGENSAEQYF. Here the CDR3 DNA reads TGCGCCAGCAACCATTGGGGGGAAAACTCCGCCGAGCAGTACTTC.

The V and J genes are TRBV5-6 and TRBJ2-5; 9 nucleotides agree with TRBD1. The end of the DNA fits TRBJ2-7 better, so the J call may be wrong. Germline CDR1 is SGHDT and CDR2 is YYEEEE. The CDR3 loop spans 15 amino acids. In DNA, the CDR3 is TGTGCCAGCAGCTTGGAGGGACAGGGTTCCTACGAGCAGTACTTC. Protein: CASSLEGQGSYEQYF.